A selection of T cell receptor beta chains follows, all from one sample in a study of chemoradiotherapy in HPV16-positive cancers. The table came from immunoSEQ multiplex PCR; TCRdb's copy has only in-frame clones and leaves some out. This sample yields some 14,000 clones, of which about nine tenths are seen a single time; around 2.9% belongs to the top ten. Sample: blood, taken from a patient who underwent chemoradiotherapy. These receptor sequences come from a human donor with HPV-associated anogenital cancer. CDR3s include the opening cysteine and the closing phenylalanine or tryptophan. The order of the fields is CDR3 protein, CDR3 DNA, J gene, V gene, D gene, clone size. D genes are given only for firm matches. Clone size is not always given. Where it is, it says once, few, many or a class for expanded clones.

CASSTLSGGGTDTQYF	TGTGCCAGCAGCACCCTTAGCGGGGGGGGCACAGATACGCAGTATTTT	TRBJ2-3	TRBV11-2	TRBD2	-
CASSSRRVWAGANVLTF	TGTGCCAGCAGCTCCCGGAGAGTCTGGGCTGGGGCCAACGTCCTGACTTTC	TRBJ2-6	TRBV5-4	-	-
CASSLEGLNTDTQYF	TGTGCCAGCAGCTTAGAGGGACTAAACACAGATACGCAGTATTTT	TRBJ2-3	TRBV7-2	TRBD2	-
CASSHSFNRGPGAFF	TGTGCCAGCAGCCACTCATTCAACAGGGGGCCTGGGGCTTTCTTT	TRBJ1-1	TRBV7-2	TRBD1	few
CASTSTDTQYF	TGTGCCAGCACTAGCACAGATACGCAGTATTTT	TRBJ2-3	TRBV7-9	-	-
CASSFVATGGNSPLHF	TGTGCCAGCAGCTTTGTAGCGACGGGTGGTAATTCACCCCTCCACTTT	TRBJ1-6	TRBV5-6	-	-
CASSLLGQGHYNEQFF	TGTGCCAGCAGCCTACTAGGACAGGGCCACTACAATGAGCAGTTCTTC	TRBJ2-1	TRBV5-6	TRBD1	once
CASTLEGIQPQHF	TGTGCCAGTACCCTAGAGGGGATTCAGCCCCAGCATTTT	TRBJ1-5	TRBV19	-	-
CASSLGDLPYEQYF	TGTGCCAGCAGCTTAGGGGACCTCCCCTACGAGCAGTACTTC	TRBJ2-7	TRBV13	-	-
CASSLGGLAGGVSYEQYF	TGTGCCAGCAGCTTAGGTGGACTAGCGGGGGGCGTTTCCTACGAGCAGTACTTC	TRBJ2-7	TRBV7-9	TRBD2	once
CASSQGSSNVRGDEQFF	TGCGCCAGCAGCCAAGGGTCTTCCAACGTCCGGGGTGATGAGCAGTTCTTC	TRBJ2-1	TRBV4-1	-	-
CASSLGSGRETQYF	TGTGCCAGCAGTCTGGGATCCGGGCGGGAGACCCAGTACTTC	TRBJ2-5	TRBV7-2	-	-
CAWSVGGNQPQHF	TGTGCCTGGAGTGTCGGGGGGAATCAGCCCCAGCATTTT	TRBJ1-5	TRBV30	-	-